Following are 7 T cell receptor beta chains from one sample sequenced in a study of T cells in Graves' hyperthyroidism and ophthalmopathy. What was amplified from RNA transcripts were TCR beta CDR3 regions. Carried out on the TCR CDR3, a first-round RT-PCR used the HTBI primer set. TCRdb re-called the multiplex PCR reads through MiXCR, storing one row per CDR3 protein. Of fewer than 650,000 distinct CDR3 sequences in the sample, around 15% were seen once. Material: blood. Receptors were obtained from a woman in her forties with Graves' hyperthyroidism.

This clonotype was detected many times. The gene calls are TRBV2 and TRBJ2-7; D call uncertain. Per germline, CDR1 SNHLY and CDR2 FYNNEI. The CDR3 contains 15 residues. The V end was cut by 3 bases, the J end by 0 bases, with 12 bases between. The CDR3: CASSEMAAVSYEQYF. In DNA, the CDR3 is TGTGCCAGCAGTGAGATGGCCGCCGTCTCCTACGAGCAGTACTTC. Together with reference TRBV2 and TRBJ2-7, the CDR3 gives the full variable domain: EPEVTQTPSHQVTQMGQEVILRCVPISNHLYFYWYRQILGQKVEFLVSFYNNEISEKSEIFDDQFSVERPDGSNFTLKIRSTKLEDSAMYFCASSEMAAVSYEQYFGPGTRLTVT.

This clonotype has only a few counts. This chain uses TRBV20-1 with TRBJ2-3, with TRBD2 matching 8 bases. The CDR3 length is 20 residues. The junction had 24 bases not matched to a gene; V was cut back by 3 bases and J by 4 bases. Germline loops: CDR1 DFQATT, CDR2 SNEGSKA (reference sequence). The CDR3 region is CSARPSGLAQRIKRADTQYF. Here the CDR3 DNA reads TGCAGTGCTAGGCCCTCCGGACTAGCCCAGCGCATAAAGAGGGCAGATACGCAGTATTTT.

This clonotype was seen many times. CDR3 sequence: CASSLGSGTSIHEQYF. In nucleotides, the CDR3 is TGTGCCAGCAGCTTAGGGTCCGGGACTAGTATCCACGAGCAGTACTTC. The chain combines TRBV11-1 with TRBJ2-7, with TRBD2 identical over 8 bases. Germline values: CDR1 SGHAT, CDR2 FQDESV (reference sequence). J lost 5 bases, V lost 1 base, and 10 bases had no gene match. The CDR3 runs 16 residues.

Comments on this clonotype: Possible read error: a much larger clone is one base away. CDR3 sequence (DNA): TGTGCCAGCAGCCCCAGTTCCGGGTTGAGCGATCAGCCCCAGCATTTT. Its protein product is CASSPSSGLSDQPQHF. The chain recombines TRBV6-1 with TRBJ1-5; D is uncertain. With 6 bases removed from V and 5 bases from J, the gap between germline ends came to 20 bases. The CDR3 runs to 16 residues. Germline loops: CDR1 MNHNS, CDR2 SASEGT.

This clonotype was seen ten or more times. CDR3 amino acids: CASSWSENYEQYF. CDR3 coding DNA: TGTGCCAGCAGTTGGTCCGAAAACTACGAGCAGTACTTC. The chain carries TRBV6-2 or TRBV6-3 and TRBJ2-7, with no clear D. The CDR3 is 13 residues long. The germline V gene has CDR1 MNHEY and CDR2 SVGEGT. Trimming removed 4 bases at V and 3 bases at J, with 10 bases between.

This clonotype was observed at least ten times. The chain recombines TRBV6-1 with TRBJ1-2, with 8 bases aligning to TRBD1. Germline values: CDR1 MNHNS, CDR2 SASEGT. The ends lost 2 bases at V and 4 bases at J; junction bases unmatched: 3. This CDR3 comprises 14 residues. The CDR3 DNA is TGTGCCAGCAGTGAAATACAGGGGGGCTATGGCTACACCTTC. Translation gives CASSEIQGGYGYTF.

This clonotype has a count of ten or more. J is TRBJ2-2 and V is TRBV28; D gene unclear. CDR3 size: 14 residues. V was shortened by 5 bases and J by 4 bases, with 11 bases between the two germline ends. Germline V gene lookup returns CDR1 MDHEN and CDR2 SYDVKM. CDR3 DNA sequence: TGTGCCAGCAGTGACGGATTTGGCACCGGGGAGCTGTTTTTT. It specifies CASSDGFGTGELFF.